A single sample is the source of the 2 T cell receptor beta chains below, sequenced in a study of T-cell reconstitution after alpha-beta-depleted transplantation in children. Unique molecular identifiers were incorporated when the TCRbeta library was constructed. From the PCR reads, TCRdb called clonotypes with MiXCR, one entry per CDR3 protein. The sample consists of about 980,000 distinct CDR3 sequences, about 31% of them appearing once. The input for sequencing was PBMCs, mostly from graft donor cells, taken 360 days after TCRalphabeta/CD19-depleted stem cell transplant. These receptors originate from a boy less than two years old who had a stem cell transplant for SCID, so the T cells may come from the graft donor.

At least ten counts were recorded for this clonotype. This rearrangement joins TRBV7-9 to TRBJ1-6; 10 bases fit TRBD1. The V gene's germline CDR1 is SEHNR and CDR2 FQNEAQ (reference sequence). The ends lost 6 bases at V and 8 bases at J; junction bases unmatched: 1. The CDR3 runs to 13 residues. CDR3 loop: CASRDRGDSPLHF. In nucleotides, the CDR3 is TGTGCCAGCAGGGACAGGGGGGATTCACCCCTCCACTTT.

The chain recombines TRBV20-1 with TRBJ1-5; a weak D match, TRBD1 (5 bases). The germline V gene encodes CDR1 DFQATT and CDR2 SNEGSKA (reference sequence). The CDR3 sequence is 13 residues long. V lost 4 bases and J lost 5, with 12 bases in between. This CDR3 is CSATDSPYQPQHF. DNA for the CDR3: TGCAGTGCTACCGACAGCCCATATCAGCCCCAGCATTTT.